The 20 T cell receptor beta chains below come from one sample, sequenced in a study of beta chain features in type 1 diabetes. Their antigens remain unidentified. Regarding the study as a whole: Patients with Type 1 diabetes showed moderately but significantly shorter TCRB CDR3s in all four CD4+ subsets.

Reverse transcribing all isolated RNA meant expressed TCRB transcripts were sequenced. The table came from immunoSEQ multiplex PCR; TCRdb's copy has only in-frame clones and leaves some out. The table records 160,000 or so clones, approximately 9.1% of them present only once. Material: central memory CD4+ T cells from blood. These receptor sequences come from a woman younger than 45 with type 1 diabetes.

This clone was seen a few times. V is TRBV11-3 and J is TRBJ2-1, with 8 bases fitting TRBD2. Germline CDR1 reads SGHNT; CDR2 reads YENEEA. There are 13 residues in the CDR3. J was trimmed by 11 bases and V by 6 bases; bases with no gene match: 9. CDR3 sequence (DNA): TGTGCCAGCAGACGGACTAGCTCATCTCAGCAGTTCTTC. It is translated as CASRRTSSSQQFF. The full variable domain, with the rest looked up from reference TRBV11-3 and TRBJ2-1, is EAGVVQSPRYKIIEKKQPVAFWCNPISGHNTLYWYLQNLGQGPELLIRYENEEAVDDSQLPKDRFSAERLKGVDSTLKIQPAELGDSAVYLCASRRTSSSQQFFGPGTRLTVL.

This clone was counted between two and nine times. This chain links TRBV15 with TRBJ2-3, with 9 bases that match TRBD2. V lost 8 bases and J lost 2; bases outside the gene matches: 8. CDR1 and CDR2 from the germline V gene are LNHNV and YYDKDF (reference sequence). The CDR3 is 15 residues long. CDR3 protein: CATAQGGRVTDTQYF. DNA for the CDR3: TGTGCCACCGCGCAGGGCGGGAGGGTCACAGATACGCAGTATTTT.

The chain couples TRBV10-3 to TRBJ2-2; 7 nucleotides agree with TRBD1. Per the germline V gene, CDR1 is ENHRY and CDR2 is SYGVKD. The CDR3 spans 13 residues. V lost 4 bases to trimming and J lost 5 bases; unmatched junction nucleotides: 1. The CDR3 protein is CAISVTGTGELFF. The CDR3 DNA reads as TGTGCCATCAGTGTGACAGGGACCGGGGAGCTGTTTTTT.

J is TRBJ2-5 and V is TRBV29-1, with TRBD2 identical over 9 bases. CDR3 length: 14 residues. Germline trimming cut 2 bases from V and 5 bases from J; bases unmatched to any gene: 6. Germline V gene lookup returns CDR1 SQVTM and CDR2 ANQGSEA. CDR3 in amino acids: CSVERNAGGETQYF. For the CDR3, the DNA is TGCAGCGTTGAAAGGAACGCGGGAGGGGAGACCCAGTACTTC.

This clone was seen a few times. V gene TRBV27 combines with J gene TRBJ1-2; D perhaps matches TRBD1 (5 bases). The CDR3 length is 14 residues. In germline, CDR1 is MNHEY, CDR2 SMNVEV (reference sequence). V shed 6 bases and J shed 6 bases, with 17 bases lying between them. The CDR3, as DNA: TGTGCCAGCAGCAACCAGGCAGGGCGTGATGGCTACACCTTC. This codes for CASSNQAGRDGYTF.

This rearrangement joins TRBV7-6 to TRBJ1-1; 7 positions match TRBD1. J lost 1 base, V lost 5 bases, and 4 bases had no gene match. CDR1 and CDR2 (germline): SGHVS, FNYEAQ. This CDR3 comprises 14 residues. The CDR3 region is CASSPRQGNTEAFF. CDR3 nucleotides: TGTGCCAGCAGCCCCCGACAGGGGAACACTGAAGCTTTCTTT.

The V call is TRBV7-2, the J call TRBJ2-1; 7 bases fit TRBD2. The CDR3 runs to 12 residues. V lost 4 bases and J lost 10; bases outside the gene matches: 4. Germline V gene lookup returns CDR1 SGHTA and CDR2 FQGNSA. CDR3 protein: CASSSYGGEQFF. The CDR3 DNA reads TGTGCCAGCAGCTCCTACGGGGGGGAGCAGTTCTTC.

In its sample, this clone was seen a few times. This chain uses TRBV11-1 with TRBJ1-1; a weak D match, TRBD1 (6 bases). Germline V lookup: CDR1 SGHAT, CDR2 FQDESV (reference sequence). V dropped 5 bases and J dropped 2 bases, with 15 bases sitting between them. This CDR3 spans 15 amino acids. The CDR3 sequence: CASSKVSGTNTEAFF. As DNA, the CDR3 is TGTGCCAGCAGCAAAGTCTCCGGGACAAACACTGAAGCTTTCTTT.

The sample holds a few counts of this clone. For the CDR3, the DNA is TGTGCCAGCAGTCTAAACCGGGGGACCCAGTACTTC. It translates to CASSLNRGTQYF. The chain has TRBV7-2 and TRBJ2-5; the D gene is possibly TRBD2 (5 bases). Germline values: CDR1 SGHTA, CDR2 FQGNSA. The CDR3 is 12 residues long. V lost 6 bases to trimming and J lost 7 bases, with 12 bases between them.

V usage is TRBV7-9 and J usage is TRBJ2-7, with D possibly being TRBD2 (6 bases). Germline V gene sequence: CDR1 SEHNR, CDR2 FQNEAQ (reference sequence). V was cut by 1 base and J by 3 bases, with 16 bases left in between. The CDR3 extends over 16 amino acids. The CDR3 coding sequence is TGTGCCAGCAGCTTAGAATTGGGGGGAGGTAACTACGAGCAGTACTTC. Protein: CASSLELGGGNYEQYF.

The gene calls are TRBV19 and TRBJ2-3; 12 positions match TRBD2. Per germline, CDR1 LNHDA and CDR2 SQIVND (reference sequence). The trim removed 6 bases at V and 6 bases at J, leaving 7 bases unmatched. The CDR3 covers 15 residues. The CDR3 coding sequence is TGTGCCAGTAGGAGCGGACTAGCGGGGAAGGATACGCAGTATTTT. Amino acids: CASRSGLAGKDTQYF.

The V call is TRBV19, the J call TRBJ2-5, with 10 bases lining up with TRBD2. Germline CDR1 reads LNHDA; CDR2 reads SQIVND (reference sequence). V was pared by 3 bases and J by 5 bases, with 6 bases of the junction left unmatched. The CDR3 has 15 residues. DNA for the CDR3: TGTGCCAGTAGTATTCCTAGCGGGAGTTTGGAGACCCAGTACTTC. Translation: CASSIPSGSLETQYF.

This clone turned up a few times. V and J are TRBV6-6 and TRBJ1-2, with 8 positions matching TRBD1. The V gene's germline CDR1 is MNHNY and CDR2 SVGAGI (reference sequence). With V trimmed by 6 bases and J by 7 bases, 16 bases remained unmatched. This CDR3 contains 16 residues. The CDR3 coding sequence is TGTGCCAGCAGCCCCAATCACCCGGGACAGGAATCTGGCTACACCTTC. Its translation is CASSPNHPGQESGYTF.

V is TRBV7-2 and J is TRBJ2-7, with 10 bases lining up with TRBD2. J gave up 0 bases and V 5 bases, and 7 bases lay outside the gene matches. Germline CDR1 and CDR2: SGHTA and FQGNSA. The CDR3 consists of 16 residues. CDR3 sequence: CASSPRLAGVSYEQYF. The CDR3, as DNA: TGTGCCAGCAGCCCCCGTCTAGCGGGGGTCTCCTACGAGCAGTACTTC. Filled out from reference TRBV7-2 and TRBJ2-7, the complete variable domain reads GAGVSQSPSNKVTEKGKDVELRCDPISGHTALYWYRQSLGQGLEFLIYFQGNSAPDKSGLPSDRFSAERTGGSVSTLTIQRTQQEDSAVYLCASSPRLAGVSYEQYFGPGTRLTVT.

This clone was seen only a few times. CDR3 nucleotides: TGCAGCGTCCAGACTAGCGGCTACTCCTACGAGCAGTACTTC. Its protein product is CSVQTSGYSYEQYF. The chain uses TRBV29-1 and TRBJ2-7, with 9 bases aligning to TRBD2. This CDR3 is 14 amino acids long. Germline CDR1 and CDR2: SQVTM and ANQGSEA. The junction had 6 bases not matched to a gene; V was cut back by 6 bases and J by 0 bases.

The chain combines TRBV28 with TRBJ1-1; TRBD1 aligns across 11 bases. Unmatched junction bases numbered 2, after V lost 5 bases and J lost 3 bases. Germline CDR1 is MDHEN and CDR2 is SYDVKM. The CDR3 totals 14 residues. CDR3 region: CASSPGQGDTEAFF. Here the CDR3 DNA reads TGTGCCAGCAGTCCGGGACAGGGGGACACTGAAGCTTTCTTT.

This clone has only a few counts. This rearrangement joins TRBV5-4 to TRBJ1-1, with D perhaps matching TRBD1 (6 bases). The V and J ends lost 0 bases and 3 bases respectively, with 12 bases between them. Germline V CDR1 and CDR2: SGHNT, YYREEE (reference sequence). CDR3 length: 15 residues. CDR3 bases: TGTGCCAGCAGCTTGGCCGGTAAGGGGGACACTGAAGCTTTCTTT. Its protein is CASSLAGKGDTEAFF.

In this sample, this clone turned up a few times. The chain has TRBV19 and TRBJ1-4, with 7 bases that match TRBD1. The CDR3 extends over 17 amino acids. Germline assignment: CDR1 LNHDA and CDR2 SQIVND (reference sequence). V shed 7 bases and J 0 bases; nucleotides not matched to a gene: 11. This CDR3 reads CASIRRDSATTNEKLFF. In DNA form, the CDR3 reads TGTGCCAGTATCCGACGGGACAGCGCAACAACTAATGAAAAACTGTTTTTT. The whole variable domain, remainder taken from reference TRBV19 and TRBJ1-4, is DGGITQSPKYLFRKEGQNVTLSCEQNLNHDAMYWYRQDPGQGLRLIYYSQIVNDFQKGDIAEGYSVSREKKESFPLTVTSAQKNPTAFYLCASIRRDSATTNEKLFFGSGTQLSVL.

In its sample, this clone was seen a few times. The chain employs TRBV11-3 and TRBJ2-1; maybe TRBD2 (6 bases). Germline V gene lookup returns CDR1 SGHNT and CDR2 YENEEA. The CDR3 extends over 16 amino acids. Trimming stripped 5 bases from V and 3 bases from J, with 17 bases between. The CDR3 loop reads CASSPAGSRLYNEQFF. The DNA of the CDR3 is TGTGCCAGCAGCCCAGCCGGGAGCCGACTCTACAATGAGCAGTTCTTC. The complete variable domain, with remaining parts taken from reference TRBV11-3 and TRBJ2-1, reads EAGVVQSPRYKIIEKKQPVAFWCNPISGHNTLYWYLQNLGQGPELLIRYENEEAVDDSQLPKDRFSAERLKGVDSTLKIQPAELGDSAVYLCASSPAGSRLYNEQFFGPGTRLTVL.

The chain couples TRBV29-1 to TRBJ2-5; D unclear. Per germline, CDR1 SQVTM and CDR2 ANQGSEA. The CDR3 has 12 residues. V lost 5 bases and J lost 4, with 11 bases in between. Here the CDR3 DNA reads TGCAGCGTTTCTGCGGTTTCAGAGACCCAGTACTTC. This gives the protein CSVSAVSETQYF.